This is a list of T cell receptor beta chains from one sample in a study of CXCR3-negative and CXCR3-positive naive CD8 T cells. TCRdb re-called the 5' RACE reads; every CDR3 protein appears as one record, without DNA. The sample data list about 23,000 distinct CDR3 sequences. Sequencing used naive CXCR3- CD8+ T cells from blood. Receptors originate from a human donor in good health. Some clones in this sample may be carry-over from other donors' samples. The CDR3 runs from the conserved cysteine through the conserved F or W. Size is stated for part of the rows, as once, few or many counts, or as a class when the clone is expanded.

cdr3_length: 13
j_call: TRBJ1-2
clone_size: .
v_call: TRBV29-1
cdr3_aa: CSVPGQGADGYTF

cdr3_length: 15
j_call: TRBJ2-5
clone_size: .
v_call: TRBV7-9
cdr3_aa: CASSRLGQRQETQYF

cdr3_length: 11
j_call: TRBJ2-1
clone_size: .
v_call: TRBV29-1
cdr3_aa: CSVAQGDEQFF

cdr3_length: 16
j_call: TRBJ1-2
clone_size: .
v_call: TRBV28
cdr3_aa: CASSLLPVNANYGYTF

cdr3_length: 13
j_call: TRBJ2-3
clone_size: .
v_call: TRBV7-9
cdr3_aa: CASRETGVDTQYF

cdr3_length: 13
j_call: TRBJ2-7
clone_size: .
v_call: TRBV10-3
cdr3_aa: CAISNGGPYEQYF

cdr3_length: 17
j_call: TRBJ1-5
clone_size: .
v_call: TRBV21-1
cdr3_aa: CASSKAGGDWSNQPQHF

cdr3_length: 15
j_call: TRBJ2-7
clone_size: .
v_call: TRBV28
cdr3_aa: CASSFRGARGYEQYF

cdr3_length: 18
j_call: TRBJ1-6
clone_size: .
v_call: TRBV5-1
cdr3_aa: CASSLEPGNVGPISSLHF

cdr3_length: 15
j_call: TRBJ2-7
clone_size: .
v_call: TRBV7-8
cdr3_aa: CASSLVSRPTYEQYF

cdr3_length: 13
j_call: TRBJ2-7
clone_size: .
v_call: TRBV29-1
cdr3_aa: CSFKTNRGYEQYF

cdr3_length: 16
j_call: TRBJ2-3
clone_size: .
v_call: TRBV4-3
cdr3_aa: CASSQDPADSRDTQYF

cdr3_length: 14
j_call: TRBJ2-2
clone_size: medium-sized
v_call: TRBV29-1
cdr3_aa: CSVGPGTNTGELFF

cdr3_length: 16
j_call: TRBJ1-2
clone_size: .
v_call: TRBV7-8
cdr3_aa: CASSRGAGPGVYGYTF

cdr3_length: 15
j_call: TRBJ1-1
clone_size: .
v_call: TRBV7-2
cdr3_aa: CASSPFGGRDTEAFF

cdr3_length: 14
j_call: TRBJ2-3
clone_size: .
v_call: TRBV6-2/TRBV6-3
cdr3_aa: CASSYHPGTDTQYF

cdr3_length: 15
j_call: TRBJ2-3
clone_size: .
v_call: TRBV5-4
cdr3_aa: CASSIRPERTGTQYF

cdr3_length: 16
j_call: TRBJ2-1
clone_size: .
v_call: TRBV14
cdr3_aa: CASSQARQGAYNEQFF

cdr3_length: 13
j_call: TRBJ1-2
clone_size: .
v_call: TRBV29-1
cdr3_aa: CSVEEWGMGGYTF

cdr3_length: 16
j_call: TRBJ2-3
clone_size: .
v_call: TRBV20-1
cdr3_aa: CSARSPSGVITDTQYF

cdr3_length: 15
j_call: TRBJ2-7
clone_size: .
v_call: TRBV6-2/TRBV6-3
cdr3_aa: CASSYRLGGTYEQYF

cdr3_length: 16
j_call: TRBJ2-7
clone_size: .
v_call: TRBV7-9
cdr3_aa: CASRPPLAGGNYEQYF

cdr3_length: 12
j_call: TRBJ1-2
clone_size: .
v_call: TRBV4-1
cdr3_aa: CASSPLKGGYTF

cdr3_length: 14
j_call: TRBJ2-5
clone_size: .
v_call: TRBV20-1
cdr3_aa: CSAQYLGEGKTQYF

cdr3_length: 15
j_call: TRBJ2-7
clone_size: .
v_call: TRBV5-5
cdr3_aa: CASSPHPGGSYEQYF

cdr3_length: 14
j_call: TRBJ1-1
clone_size: .
v_call: TRBV12-3/TRBV12-4
cdr3_aa: CASSFPDRGLKAFF

cdr3_length: 19
j_call: TRBJ2-3
clone_size: .
v_call: TRBV7-8
cdr3_aa: CASSLVRLRGAGSTDTQYF

cdr3_length: 14
j_call: TRBJ2-1
clone_size: .
v_call: TRBV6-2/TRBV6-3
cdr3_aa: CASSSGGAWNEQFF

cdr3_length: 16
j_call: TRBJ2-1
clone_size: .
v_call: TRBV28
cdr3_aa: CASSLLFQREFDEQFF

cdr3_length: 15
j_call: TRBJ2-7
clone_size: .
v_call: TRBV28
cdr3_aa: CASSSSATVFYEQYF

cdr3_length: 19
j_call: TRBJ2-3
clone_size: medium-sized
v_call: TRBV18
cdr3_aa: CASSPPGLAGASTTDTQYF

cdr3_length: 12
j_call: TRBJ1-5
clone_size: .
v_call: TRBV12-3/TRBV12-4
cdr3_aa: CASSPPLGAQHF

cdr3_length: 21
j_call: TRBJ2-4
clone_size: .
v_call: TRBV6-6
cdr3_aa: CASSGQGVLLNADAQKNIQYF